This TCR beta chain derives from a study of T cell responses to AZD1222 COVID-19 vaccine. Background on the study: Second-dose timings of about 4 or about 12 weeks were pooled. Study-wide results and limits: Reportedly, nearly half the spike-specific TCRs target unmutated variant regions. Repertoires were collected only later (after the peak T cell response had occurred).

The germline V and J ends were trimmed by 2 bases and 4 bases, with 6 bases remaining between them. The CDR3 is made up of 13 amino acids. Germline assignment: CDR1 MNHEY and CDR2 SMNVEV (reference sequence). This clone was seen only a few times. The antigen is not known. The sample contains more than one DNA sequence encoding this CDR3. Generated by immunoSEQ multiplex PCR, the TCRdb table keeps only in-frame clones and is missing some. The table records over 120,000 clones, roughly 90% of them present only once. The sequences come from peripheral blood, collected on day 0 of AZD1222 vaccination. This sequence joins TRBV27 and TRBJ2-1; no clear D. The clonotype comes from an adult in good health. The CDR3 DNA follows: TGTGCCAGCAGTTTAAGGCCATACAATGAGCAGTTCTTC. Translation gives CASSLRPYNEQFF.